A single sample gave rise to the 10 T cell receptor beta chains below, sequenced in a study of PD-L1 blockade in urothelial cancer. Time point denoted: peripheral blood 6 weeks after treatment start. Sequencing used immunoSEQ multiplex PCR; TCRdb keeps in-frame clones, though not all of them. Seen here are 100,000 to 150,000 clones, approximately 85% observed once, and the top ten hold 2.4%. This specimen consisted of PBMCs, obtained around atezolizumab (anti-PD-L1) treatment. These receptors originate from a man in his forties or fifties with urothelial cancer.

The chain has TRBV11-2 and TRBJ2-2, with no clear D. V was clipped by 5 bases and J by 3 bases, with 4 bases between them. The CDR3 is 12 amino acids. The germline V gene encodes CDR1 SGHAT and CDR2 FQNNGV. The CDR3 DNA follows: TGTGCCAGCAGCCCTTACACCGGGGAGCTGTTTTTT. This sequence encodes CASSPYTGELFF. The variable domain in full, with the rest retrieved from reference TRBV11-2 and TRBJ2-2, is EAGVAQSPRYKIIEKRQSVAFWCNPISGHATLYWYQQILGQGPKLLIQFQNNGVVDDSQLPKDRFSAERLKGVDSTLKIQPAKLEDSAVYLCASSPYTGELFFGEGSRLTVL.

The chain links TRBV25-1 to TRBJ2-3, with a possible D match to TRBD2 (5 bases). The CDR3 runs to 17 residues. CDR1 and CDR2 (germline): MGHDK, SYGVNS. The V gene lost 5 bases and the J gene lost 4 bases, with 22 bases spanning the gap. The CDR3 sequence: CASSPHNGGLMPDTQYF. The CDR3 DNA follows: TGTGCCAGCAGTCCCCACAATGGCGGGCTAATGCCAGATACGCAGTATTTT.

This chain links TRBV2 with TRBJ2-7; TRBD2 agrees at 10 bases. CDR3 size: 15 residues. J gave up 2 bases and V 3 bases, and 4 bases lay outside the gene matches. Germline V gene data show CDR1 as SNHLY and CDR2 as FYNNEI. CDR3 DNA: TGTGCCAGCAGTGATGTTGGGACTAGCGCCTACGAGCAGTACTTC. Its protein product is CASSDVGTSAYEQYF. Full variable domain (rest looked up from reference TRBV2 and TRBJ2-7): EPEVTQTPSHQVTQMGQEVILRCVPISNHLYFYWYRQILGQKVEFLVSFYNNEISEKSEIFDDQFSVERPDGSNFTLKIRSTKLEDSAMYFCASSDVGTSAYEQYFGPGTRLTVT.

V gene TRBV19 combines with J gene TRBJ2-5, with D possibly TRBD2 on 5 matching bases. From germline, CDR1 is LNHDA and CDR2 SQIVND (reference sequence). Trimming cost V 4 bases and J 5 bases, with 20 bases left between them. The CDR3 sequence is 16 residues long. Written as DNA, the CDR3 is TGTGCCAGTAGTAGAGGCAGCGGTCTGATGCGGGAGACCCAGTACTTC. Translation gives CASSRGSGLMRETQYF.

This clone was picked up one time. The chain carries TRBV5-4 and TRBJ2-2; 10 nucleotides align to TRBD2. Germline V gives CDR1 SGHNT, CDR2 YYREEE (reference sequence). With V trimmed by 4 bases and J by 10 bases, 10 bases remained unmatched. The length of the CDR3 is 15 residues. In nucleotides, the CDR3 is TGTGCCAGCAGCACCGGGACTAGCGTACCGGAGGAGCTGTTTTTT. Its protein is CASSTGTSVPEELFF.

V and J are TRBV9 and TRBJ2-6; D not resolved. Germline CDR1 SGDLS, CDR2 YYNGEE. This CDR3 region has 14 residues. Trimming pared 3 bases from V and 4 bases from J, leaving 8 bases between. CDR3 coding DNA: TGTGCCAGCAGCGCCCTATTAGGGGCCAACGTCCTGACTTTC. This codes for CASSALLGANVLTF.

This chain connects TRBV19 to TRBJ2-5; D call uncertain. Trimming took 7 bases from V and 2 from J, leaving 5 bases between them. The germline V gene encodes CDR1 LNHDA and CDR2 SQIVND (reference sequence). This CDR3 is 11 amino acids long. The CDR3 is CASTSQETQYF. The CDR3 region has the DNA TGTGCCAGTACCTCTCAAGAGACCCAGTACTTC.

The chain carries TRBV15 and TRBJ1-6; TRBD1 aligns across 9 bases. Trimming cost V 5 bases and J 3 bases; bases outside gene matches: 5. Germline-derived CDR1 and CDR2 are LNHNV and YYDKDF (reference sequence). CDR3 length equals 16 residues. The CDR3 here is CATSLGQGHYNSPLHF. The DNA for the CDR3 is TGTGCCACCAGCCTGGGACAGGGCCACTATAATTCACCCCTCCACTTT. The full variable domain, completed using reference TRBV15 and TRBJ1-6, is DAMVIQNPRYQVTQFGKPVTLSCSQTLNHNVMYWYQQKSSQAPKLLFHYYDKDFNNEADTPDNFQSRRPNTSFCFLDIRSPGLGDTAMYLCATSLGQGHYNSPLHFGNGTRLTVT.

J is TRBJ2-7 and V is TRBV10-2; D is uncertain. The germline V gene encodes CDR1 WSHSY and CDR2 SAAADI. The CDR3 extends over 11 amino acids. The V end was cut by 4 bases, the J end by 4 bases, with 5 bases between. The CDR3 reads CASSGQYEQYF. The CDR3 DNA sequence: TGCGCCAGCAGTGGACAATACGAGCAGTACTTC.

V gene TRBV10-3 combines with J gene TRBJ2-3; the match to TRBD1 covers 8 bases. CDR1 ENHRY and CDR2 SYGVKD come from the germline V gene. V was pared by 4 bases and J by 7 bases, with 7 bases of the junction left unmatched. This CDR3 contains 14 residues. The CDR3 spells CAISAGRGLNTQYF. DNA for the CDR3: TGTGCCATCAGTGCTGGCAGGGGGCTTAATACGCAGTATTTT.